This entry is about one T cell receptor (beta chain). Its antigen is as yet unknown. This specimen comes from a study of T cell responses to AZD1222 COVID-19 vaccine. Points from the study as a whole: Sampling captured repertoires only after the peak T cell response.

V was trimmed by 1 base and J by 3 bases, leaving 12 bases between them. Germline V gene sequence: CDR1 SGHAT, CDR2 FQNNGV. The CDR3 sequence is 15 residues long. Some clones are missing from TCRdb's copy, which holds only in-frame ones; the method was immunoSEQ multiplex PCR. The table records roughly 80,000 clones, approximately 88% of them present only once. Source: peripheral blood, taken on day 0 of MenACWY control vaccination. The sequence came from an adult in good health. The chain couples TRBV11-2 to TRBJ1-1; no firm D call. CDR3: CASSLAGGLYTEAFF. CDR3 DNA sequence: TGTGCCAGCAGCTTAGCAGGAGGGTTGTACACTGAAGCTTTCTTT.